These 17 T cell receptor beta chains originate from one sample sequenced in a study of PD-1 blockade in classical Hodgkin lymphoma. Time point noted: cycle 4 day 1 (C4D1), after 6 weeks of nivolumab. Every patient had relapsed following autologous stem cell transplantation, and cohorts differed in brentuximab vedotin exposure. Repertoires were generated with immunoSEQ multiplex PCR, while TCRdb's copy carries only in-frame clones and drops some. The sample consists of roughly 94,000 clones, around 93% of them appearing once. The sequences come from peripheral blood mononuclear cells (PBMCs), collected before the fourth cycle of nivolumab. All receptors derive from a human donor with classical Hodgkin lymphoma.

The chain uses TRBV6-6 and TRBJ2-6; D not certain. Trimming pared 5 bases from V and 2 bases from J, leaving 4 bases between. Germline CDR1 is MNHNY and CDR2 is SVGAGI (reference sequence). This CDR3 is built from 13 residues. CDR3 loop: CASSTTGANVLTF. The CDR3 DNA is TGTGCCAGCAGTACGACTGGGGCCAACGTCCTGACTTTC.

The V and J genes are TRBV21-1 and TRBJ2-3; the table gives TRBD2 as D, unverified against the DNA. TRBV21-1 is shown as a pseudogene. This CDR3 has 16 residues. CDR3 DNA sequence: TGTGCCAGCAGAGAAAGACTAGCGGGTATGTCAGATACGCAGTATTTT. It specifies CASRERLAGMSDTQYF.

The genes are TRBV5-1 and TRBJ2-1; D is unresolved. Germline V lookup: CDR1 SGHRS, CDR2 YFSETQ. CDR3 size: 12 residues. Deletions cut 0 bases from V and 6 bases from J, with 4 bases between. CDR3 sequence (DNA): TGCGCCAGCAGCTTGGCGGCCAATGAGCAGTTCTTC. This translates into CASSLAANEQFF.

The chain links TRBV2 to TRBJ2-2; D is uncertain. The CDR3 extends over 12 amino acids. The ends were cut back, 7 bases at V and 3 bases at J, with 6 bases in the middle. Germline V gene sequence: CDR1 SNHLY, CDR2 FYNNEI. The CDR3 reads CASNPHTGELFF. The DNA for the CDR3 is TGTGCCAGCAACCCCCACACCGGGGAGCTGTTTTTT.

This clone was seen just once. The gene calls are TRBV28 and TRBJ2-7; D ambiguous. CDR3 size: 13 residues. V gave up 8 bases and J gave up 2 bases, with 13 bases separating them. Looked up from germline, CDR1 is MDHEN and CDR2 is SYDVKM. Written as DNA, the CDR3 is TGTGCCAGCGAGCAGGAACCCACCTACGAGCAGTACTTC. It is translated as CASEQEPTYEQYF.

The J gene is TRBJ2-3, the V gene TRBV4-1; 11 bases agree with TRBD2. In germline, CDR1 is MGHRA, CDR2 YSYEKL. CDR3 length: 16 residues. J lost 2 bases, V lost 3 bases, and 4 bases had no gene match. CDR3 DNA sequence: TGCGCCAGCAGCCAGGGGACTAGCGGAAACACAGATACGCAGTATTTT. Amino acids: CASSQGTSGNTDTQYF.

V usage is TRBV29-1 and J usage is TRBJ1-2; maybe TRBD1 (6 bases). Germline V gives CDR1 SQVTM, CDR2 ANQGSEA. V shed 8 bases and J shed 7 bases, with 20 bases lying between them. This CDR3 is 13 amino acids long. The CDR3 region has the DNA TGCAGCTTTCGGACAGCGCTCGGGAGTGGCTACACCTTC. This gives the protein CSFRTALGSGYTF. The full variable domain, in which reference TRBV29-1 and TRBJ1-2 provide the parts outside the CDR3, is SAVISQKPSRDICQRGTSLTIQCQVDSQVTMMFWYRQQPGQSLTLIATANQGSEATYESGFVIDKFPISRPNLTFSTLTVSNMSPEDSSIYLCSFRTALGSGYTFGSGTRLTVV.

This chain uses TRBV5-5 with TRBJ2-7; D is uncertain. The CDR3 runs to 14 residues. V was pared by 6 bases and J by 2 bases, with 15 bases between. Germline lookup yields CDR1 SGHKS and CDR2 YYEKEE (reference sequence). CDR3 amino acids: CASTPRAGTYEQYF. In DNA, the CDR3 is TGTGCCAGCACCCCCCGGGCAGGCACCTACGAGCAGTACTTC.

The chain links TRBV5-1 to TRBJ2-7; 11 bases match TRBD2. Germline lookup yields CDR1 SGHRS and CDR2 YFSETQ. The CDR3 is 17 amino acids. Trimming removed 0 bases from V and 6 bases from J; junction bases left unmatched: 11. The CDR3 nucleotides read TGCGCCAGCAGCTTGGCCCTAGCGGGAGGCCTGGCTCCCGAGCAGTACTTC. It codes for CASSLALAGGLAPEQYF.

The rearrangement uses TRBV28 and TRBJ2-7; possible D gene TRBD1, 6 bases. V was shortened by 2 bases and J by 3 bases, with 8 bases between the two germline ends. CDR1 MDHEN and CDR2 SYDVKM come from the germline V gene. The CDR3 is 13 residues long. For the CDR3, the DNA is TGTGCCAGCAGTTTAGGGGGCCTCTACGAGCAGTACTTC. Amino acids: CASSLGGLYEQYF.

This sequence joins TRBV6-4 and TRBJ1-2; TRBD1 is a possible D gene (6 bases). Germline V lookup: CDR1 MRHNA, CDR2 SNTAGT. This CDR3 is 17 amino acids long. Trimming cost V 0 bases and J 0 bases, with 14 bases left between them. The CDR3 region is CASSDSGGTPPNYGYTF. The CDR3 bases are TGTGCCAGCAGTGACTCAGGAGGGACACCTCCTAACTATGGCTACACCTTC.

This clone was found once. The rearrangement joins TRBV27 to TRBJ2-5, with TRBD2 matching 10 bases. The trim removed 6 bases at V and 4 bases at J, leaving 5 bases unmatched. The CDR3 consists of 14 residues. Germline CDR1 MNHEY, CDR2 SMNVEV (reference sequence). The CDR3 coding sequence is TGTGCCAGCAGAAGTCTAGCGGGAGTAGAGACCCAGTACTTC. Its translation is CASRSLAGVETQYF.

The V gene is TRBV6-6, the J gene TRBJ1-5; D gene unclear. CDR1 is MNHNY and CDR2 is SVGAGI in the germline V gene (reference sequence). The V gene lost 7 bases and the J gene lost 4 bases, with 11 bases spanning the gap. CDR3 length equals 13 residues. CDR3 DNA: TGTGCCAGCACCCGACTAGTTAATCAGCCCCAGCATTTT. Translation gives CASTRLVNQPQHF.

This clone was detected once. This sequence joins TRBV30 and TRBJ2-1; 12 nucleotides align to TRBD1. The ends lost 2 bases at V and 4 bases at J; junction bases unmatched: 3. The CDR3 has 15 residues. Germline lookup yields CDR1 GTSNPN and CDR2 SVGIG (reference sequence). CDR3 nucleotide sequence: TGTGCCTGGAGTCCGGGACAGGGGGCATACAATGAGCAGTTCTTC. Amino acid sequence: CAWSPGQGAYNEQFF.

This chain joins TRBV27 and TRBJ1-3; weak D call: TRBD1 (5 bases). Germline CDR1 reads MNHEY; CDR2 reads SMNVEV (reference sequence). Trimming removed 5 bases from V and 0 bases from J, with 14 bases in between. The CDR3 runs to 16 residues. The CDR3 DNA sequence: TGTGCCAGCAGTCCCTCGACAGCGTACTCTGGAAACACCATATATTTT. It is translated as CASSPSTAYSGNTIYF.

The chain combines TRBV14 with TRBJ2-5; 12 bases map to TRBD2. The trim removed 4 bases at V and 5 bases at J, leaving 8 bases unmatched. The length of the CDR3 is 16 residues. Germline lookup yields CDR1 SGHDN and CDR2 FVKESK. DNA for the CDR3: TGTGCCAGCAGCCTACTAGCGGGAGGTGGCTGGGAGACCCAGTACTTC. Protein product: CASSLLAGGGWETQYF.

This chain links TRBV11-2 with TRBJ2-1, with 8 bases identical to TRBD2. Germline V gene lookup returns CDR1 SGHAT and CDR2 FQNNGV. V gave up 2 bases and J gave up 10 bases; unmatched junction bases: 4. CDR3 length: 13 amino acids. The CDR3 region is CASSLLAGTEQFF. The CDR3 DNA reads TGTGCCAGCAGCTTACTAGCGGGTACCGAGCAGTTCTTC.